This T cell receptor (beta chain) was sequenced during a study of T cells in Graves' hyperthyroidism and ophthalmopathy. This clonotype was counted many times. As yet, its antigen is unknown. Study outcomes and limitations: The model predicted ophthalmopathy a median around 6.5 months before onset. Ophthalmopathy could be told apart from stable hyperthyroidism with a 13 V-J model.

From germline, CDR1 is MDHEN and CDR2 SYDVKM. Trimming removed 5 bases from V and 4 bases from J, with 11 bases in between. The CDR3 spans 14 residues. Amplification targeted TCR beta CDR3 regions from RNA transcripts. RT-PCR in the first round (using the HTBI primer set) targeted the TCR CDR3. MiXCR, applied by TCRdb to the multiplex PCR reads, yields one record per CDR3 protein. This table holds fewer than 400,000 distinct CDR3 sequences, more than 12% found once. The specimen was blood. The chain is built from TRBV28 and TRBJ2-2, with D maybe TRBD2 (6 bases). The TCR was taken from a man in his fifties with Graves' ophthalmopathy. CDR3 DNA: TGTGCCAGCAGTCCCCTAGCGAGCACCGGGGAGCTGTTTTTT. Amino acids: CASSPLASTGELFF.